These T cell receptor beta chains were read from a single sample in a study of T cell responses to AZD1222 COVID-19 vaccine. The repertoire was sequenced with immunoSEQ multiplex PCR; TCRdb's copy has only in-frame clones and lacks some. Of around 120,000 clones listed, about 88% are singletons. This specimen consisted of peripheral blood, obtained 28 days after the second AZD1222 dose. The receptor source for this set is an adult who received the AZD1222 COVID-19 vaccine. Both conserved end residues are part of each CDR3.

cdr3_length j_call v_call cdr3_aa
14 TRBJ2-7 TRBV2 CASSGQGASYEQYF
12 TRBJ1-1 TRBV6-2/TRBV6-3 CASSYDPTEAFF
14 TRBJ2-5 TRBV7-9 CASSLTVKQETQYF
14 TRBJ2-5 TRBV19 CASSMWLGQETQYF
13 TRBJ1-1 TRBV4-3 CASSQDFLTEAFF
13 TRBJ1-1 TRBV6-5 CASKQLMNTEAFF
14 TRBJ1-2 TRBV5-1 CASSWGIRNYGYTF
15 TRBJ1-1 TRBV19 CASSMTRQGRTEAFF
18 TRBJ2-6 TRBV11-3 CASSGPGRPLTGANVLTF
14 TRBJ1-5 TRBV6-5 CASGLGYSNQPQHF
15 TRBJ1-4 TRBV6-2/TRBV6-3 CASSHGGEAKEKLFF
15 TRBJ1-4 TRBV7-3 CASSSSSFSKEKLFF
14 TRBJ1-4 TRBV7-8 CASSRDRGPEKLFF
13 TRBJ1-1 TRBV30 CAWSVGENTEAFF
14 TRBJ1-4 TRBV28 CASSLIILAEKLFF
14 TRBJ1-5 TRBV27 CASSLTGSNQPQHF
16 TRBJ1-4 TRBV6-2/TRBV6-3 CASTPRRDIANEKLFF
14 TRBJ2-7 TRBV27 CASSLSASGREQYF
16 TRBJ1-2 TRBV2 CASSEMGQATNYGYTF
17 TRBJ1-1 TRBV11-2 CASSLGAYRIEYTEAFF
17 TRBJ2-1 TRBV5-4 CASSAPTGGYSYNEQFF
12 TRBJ2-3 TRBV9 CASSVRLDTQYF
15 TRBJ2-3 TRBV18 CASSPSNRGSDTQYF
15 TRBJ2-5 TRBV6-5 CASSYLPTIRETQYF
15 TRBJ1-1 TRBV6-5 CASGLRSVANTEAFF
15 TRBJ2-1 TRBV4-2 CASSTVTGGYNEQFF
15 TRBJ2-7 TRBV28 CASNWGQGVVYEQYF
19 TRBJ1-4 TRBV6-6 CASSLGTGGCREPNEKLFF
15 TRBJ1-3 TRBV4-1 CASSQDTGRGNTIYF
15 TRBJ1-2 TRBV18 CASSPLGHAGNGYTF
21 TRBJ2-1 TRBV12-5 CASGLFNRLAVIQATNNEQFF
13 TRBJ1-1 TRBV5-6 CASSLLGGTEAFF
16 TRBJ2-3 TRBV4-3 CASSQDRWSGTDTQYF
15 TRBJ2-3 TRBV29-1 CSVDRGLAVTDTQYF
20 TRBJ1-1 TRBV28 CASSLGPEFRYRGKNTEAFF
14 TRBJ2-3 TRBV29-1 CSVSQAGGADTQYF
12 TRBJ1-4 TRBV28 CASSLGLEKLFF
16 TRBJ2-1 TRBV13 CASSSGTGERSNEQFF
16 TRBJ1-3 TRBV5-1 CASSLDSGAGGNTIYF
15 TRBJ1-2 TRBV29-1 CSVDPGPASNYGYTF